This T cell receptor (beta chain) was sequenced in a study of T cell responses to AZD1222 COVID-19 vaccine. Study background: Investigators merged groups given second doses at roughly 4 or roughly 12 weeks.

V was pared by 1 base and J by 1 base, with 4 bases of the junction left unmatched. In germline, CDR1 is LGHNA, CDR2 YSLEER. The CDR3 sequence is 16 residues long. Sequencing was performed with immunoSEQ multiplex PCR; in TCRdb, only in-frame clones are kept and a portion is missing. The sample lists approximately 100,000 clones; roughly 93% were seen once. Sample: peripheral blood, taken on day 0 of AZD1222 vaccination. This TCR was sampled from an adult in good health. This rearrangement joins TRBV4-3 to TRBJ2-7; 10 nucleotides match TRBD2. The CDR3 coding sequence is TGCGCCAGCAGCCAAGGGAAAGCGGGAGGGTCCTACGAGCAGTACTTC. Its translation: CASSQGKAGGSYEQYF.